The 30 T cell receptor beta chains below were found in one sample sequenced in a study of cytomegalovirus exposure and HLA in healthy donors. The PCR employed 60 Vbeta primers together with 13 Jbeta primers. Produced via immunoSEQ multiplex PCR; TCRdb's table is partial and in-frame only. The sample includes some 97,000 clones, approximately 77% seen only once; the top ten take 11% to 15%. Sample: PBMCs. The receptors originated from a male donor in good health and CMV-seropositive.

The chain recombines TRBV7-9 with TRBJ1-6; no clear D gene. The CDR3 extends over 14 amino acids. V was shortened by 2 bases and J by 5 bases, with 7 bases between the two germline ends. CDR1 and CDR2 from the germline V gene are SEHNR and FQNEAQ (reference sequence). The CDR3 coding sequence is TGTGCCAGCAGCTTAAGGAGGAATAATTCACCCCTCCACTTT. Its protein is CASSLRRNNSPLHF.

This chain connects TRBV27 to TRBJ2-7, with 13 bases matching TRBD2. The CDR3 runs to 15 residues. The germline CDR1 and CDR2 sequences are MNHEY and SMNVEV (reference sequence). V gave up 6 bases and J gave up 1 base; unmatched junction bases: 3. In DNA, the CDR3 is TGTGCCAGCAGGCTACTAGCGGGGGGGTCCTACGAGCAGTACTTC. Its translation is CASRLLAGGSYEQYF.

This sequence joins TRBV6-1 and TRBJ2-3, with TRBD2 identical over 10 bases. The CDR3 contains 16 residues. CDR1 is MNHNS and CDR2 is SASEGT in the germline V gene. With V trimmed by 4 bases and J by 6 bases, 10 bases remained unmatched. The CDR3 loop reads CASSATSGAPRDTQYF. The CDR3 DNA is TGTGCCAGCAGTGCAACTAGCGGGGCCCCGAGGGATACGCAGTATTTT.

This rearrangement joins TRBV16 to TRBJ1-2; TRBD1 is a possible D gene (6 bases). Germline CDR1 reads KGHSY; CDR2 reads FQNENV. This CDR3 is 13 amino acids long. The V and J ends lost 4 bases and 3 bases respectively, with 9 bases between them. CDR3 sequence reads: CASSLRQDYGYTF. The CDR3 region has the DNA TGTGCCAGCAGCCTTCGACAGGACTATGGCTACACCTTC.

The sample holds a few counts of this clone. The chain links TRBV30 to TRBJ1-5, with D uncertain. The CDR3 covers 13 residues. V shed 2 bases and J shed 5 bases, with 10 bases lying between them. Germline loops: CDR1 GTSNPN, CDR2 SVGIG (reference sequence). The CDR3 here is CAWSIGEDQPQHF. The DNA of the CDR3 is TGTGCCTGGAGTATTGGAGAGGATCAGCCCCAGCATTTT.

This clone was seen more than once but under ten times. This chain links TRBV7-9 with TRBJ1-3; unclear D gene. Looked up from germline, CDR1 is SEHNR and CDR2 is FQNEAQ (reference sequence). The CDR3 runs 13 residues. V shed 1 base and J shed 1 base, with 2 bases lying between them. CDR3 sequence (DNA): TGTGCCAGCAGCTTAGTATCTGGAAACACCATATATTTT. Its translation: CASSLVSGNTIYF.

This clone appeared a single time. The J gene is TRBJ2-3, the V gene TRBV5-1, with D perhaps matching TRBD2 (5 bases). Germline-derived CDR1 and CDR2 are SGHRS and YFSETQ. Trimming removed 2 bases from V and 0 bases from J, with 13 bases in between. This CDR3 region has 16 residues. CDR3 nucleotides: TGCGCCAGCAGCTTACCCGCTGGGGAGAGCACAGATACGCAGTATTTT. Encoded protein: CASSLPAGESTDTQYF.

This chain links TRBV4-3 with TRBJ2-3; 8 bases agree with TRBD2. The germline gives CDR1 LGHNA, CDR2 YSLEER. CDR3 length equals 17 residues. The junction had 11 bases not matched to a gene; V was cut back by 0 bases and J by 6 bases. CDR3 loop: CASSQEGAAGVGDTQYF. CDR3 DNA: TGCGCCAGCAGCCAAGAGGGAGCAGCGGGGGTGGGGGATACGCAGTATTTT.

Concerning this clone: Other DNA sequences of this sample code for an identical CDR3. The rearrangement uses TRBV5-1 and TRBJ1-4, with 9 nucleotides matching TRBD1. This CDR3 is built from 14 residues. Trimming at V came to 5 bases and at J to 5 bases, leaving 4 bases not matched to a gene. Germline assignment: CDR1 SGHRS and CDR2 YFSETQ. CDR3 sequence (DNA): TGCGCCAGCAGTTCCGGGACAGGGAATGAAAAACTGTTTTTT. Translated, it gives CASSSGTGNEKLFF.

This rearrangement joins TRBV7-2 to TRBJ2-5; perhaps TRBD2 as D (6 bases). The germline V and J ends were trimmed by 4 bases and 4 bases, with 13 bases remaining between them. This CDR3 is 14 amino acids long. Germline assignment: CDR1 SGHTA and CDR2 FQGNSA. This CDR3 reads CASSSLGRGETQYF. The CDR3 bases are TGTGCCAGCAGCTCCCTGGGGCGGGGAGAGACCCAGTACTTC.

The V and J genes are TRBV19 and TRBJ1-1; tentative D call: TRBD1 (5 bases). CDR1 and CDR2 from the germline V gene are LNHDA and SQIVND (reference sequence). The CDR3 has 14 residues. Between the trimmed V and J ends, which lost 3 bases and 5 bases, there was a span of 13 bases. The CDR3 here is CASSISGGWTEAFF. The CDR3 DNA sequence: TGTGCCAGTAGTATTTCGGGGGGTTGGACTGAAGCTTTCTTT.

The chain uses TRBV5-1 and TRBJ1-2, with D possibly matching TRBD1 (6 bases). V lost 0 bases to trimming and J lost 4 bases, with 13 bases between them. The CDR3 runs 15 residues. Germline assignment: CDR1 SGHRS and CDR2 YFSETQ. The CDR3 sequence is CASSLGTEYFYGYTF. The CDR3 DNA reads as TGCGCCAGCAGCTTGGGGACAGAATACTTCTATGGCTACACCTTC.

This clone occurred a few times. The DNA for the CDR3 is TGTGCCAGCAGTGTGGGGAGGGAAGCCTATGGCTACACCTTC. Translating it yields CASSVGREAYGYTF. The chain recombines TRBV6-1 with TRBJ1-2, with unresolved D. Trimming stripped 4 bases from V and 4 bases from J, with 13 bases between. The CDR3 sequence is 14 residues long. Germline CDR1 MNHNS, CDR2 SASEGT.

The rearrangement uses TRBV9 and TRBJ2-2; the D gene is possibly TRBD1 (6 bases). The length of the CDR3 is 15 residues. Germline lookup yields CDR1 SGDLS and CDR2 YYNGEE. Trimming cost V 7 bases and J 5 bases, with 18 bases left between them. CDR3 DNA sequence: TGTGCCAGCGGTATACAGGGATGGCGGACCGGGGAGCTGTTTTTT. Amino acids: CASGIQGWRTGELFF.

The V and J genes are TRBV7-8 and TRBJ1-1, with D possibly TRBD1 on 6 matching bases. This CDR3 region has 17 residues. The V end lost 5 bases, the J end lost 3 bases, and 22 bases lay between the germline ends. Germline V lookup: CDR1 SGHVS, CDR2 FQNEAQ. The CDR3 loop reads CASSPRTVLPSDTEAFF. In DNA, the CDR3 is TGTGCCAGCAGCCCAAGGACAGTATTACCGTCGGACACTGAAGCTTTCTTT.

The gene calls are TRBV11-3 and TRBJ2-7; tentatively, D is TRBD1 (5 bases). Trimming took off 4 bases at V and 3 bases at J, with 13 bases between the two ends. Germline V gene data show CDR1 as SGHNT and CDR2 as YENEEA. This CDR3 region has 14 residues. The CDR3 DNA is TGTGCCAGCAGCTCAATCGCGACAGACTACGAGCAGTACTTC. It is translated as CASSSIATDYEQYF.

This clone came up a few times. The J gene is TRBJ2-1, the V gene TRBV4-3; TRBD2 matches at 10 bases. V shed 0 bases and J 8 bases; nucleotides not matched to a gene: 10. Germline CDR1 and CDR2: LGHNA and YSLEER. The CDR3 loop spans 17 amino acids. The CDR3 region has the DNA TGCGCCAGCAGCCAAGATTTACAGCGGGGGGGCTCGGATGAGCAGTTCTTC. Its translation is CASSQDLQRGGSDEQFF.

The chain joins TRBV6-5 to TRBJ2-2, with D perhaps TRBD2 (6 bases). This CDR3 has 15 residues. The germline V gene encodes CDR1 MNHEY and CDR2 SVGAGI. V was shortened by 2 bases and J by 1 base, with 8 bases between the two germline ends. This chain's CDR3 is CASSYAGMNTGELFF. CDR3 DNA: TGTGCCAGCAGTTACGCGGGGATGAACACCGGGGAGCTGTTTTTT.

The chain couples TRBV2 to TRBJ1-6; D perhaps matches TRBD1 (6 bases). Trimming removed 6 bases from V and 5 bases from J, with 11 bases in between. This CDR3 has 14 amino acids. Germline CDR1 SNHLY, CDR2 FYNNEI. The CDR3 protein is CASRSRTDNSPLHF. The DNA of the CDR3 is TGTGCCAGCAGGTCCCGGACAGATAATTCACCCCTCCACTTT.

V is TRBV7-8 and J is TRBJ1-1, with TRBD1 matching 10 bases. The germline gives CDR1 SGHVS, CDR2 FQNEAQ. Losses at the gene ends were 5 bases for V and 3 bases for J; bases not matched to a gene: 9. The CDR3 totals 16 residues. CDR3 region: CASSPGTGEGDTEAFF. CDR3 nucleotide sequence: TGTGCCAGCAGCCCCGGGACAGGGGAGGGGGACACTGAAGCTTTCTTT.

This chain's CDR3 is CASSSLNSNQPQHF. The CDR3 region has the DNA TGTGCCAGCAGCTCCCTTAATAGCAATCAGCCCCAGCATTTT. V and J are TRBV5-5 and TRBJ1-5, with D uncertain. The CDR3 totals 14 residues. Germline CDR1 SGHKS, CDR2 YYEKEE (reference sequence). Trimming removed 3 bases from V and 0 bases from J, with 7 bases in between.

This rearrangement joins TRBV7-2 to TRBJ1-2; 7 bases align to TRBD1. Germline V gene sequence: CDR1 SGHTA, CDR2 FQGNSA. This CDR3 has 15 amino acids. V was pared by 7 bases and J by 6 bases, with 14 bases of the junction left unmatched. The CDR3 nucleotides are TGTGCCAGCACCCAAGTAACCGACAGGGCAGATGGCTACACCTTC. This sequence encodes CASTQVTDRADGYTF.

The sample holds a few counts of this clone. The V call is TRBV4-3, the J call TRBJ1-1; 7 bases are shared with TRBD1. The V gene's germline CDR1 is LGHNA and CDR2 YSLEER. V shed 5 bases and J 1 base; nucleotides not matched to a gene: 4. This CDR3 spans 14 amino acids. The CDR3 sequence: CASSTGTANTEAFF. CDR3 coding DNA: TGCGCCAGCAGCACCGGGACAGCGAACACTGAAGCTTTCTTT.

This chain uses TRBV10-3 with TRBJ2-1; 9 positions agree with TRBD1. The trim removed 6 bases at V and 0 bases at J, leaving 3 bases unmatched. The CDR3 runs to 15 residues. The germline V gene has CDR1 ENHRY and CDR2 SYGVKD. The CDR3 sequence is CAIRRQGVSYNEQFF. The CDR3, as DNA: TGTGCCATCAGACGACAGGGGGTCTCCTACAATGAGCAGTTCTTC.

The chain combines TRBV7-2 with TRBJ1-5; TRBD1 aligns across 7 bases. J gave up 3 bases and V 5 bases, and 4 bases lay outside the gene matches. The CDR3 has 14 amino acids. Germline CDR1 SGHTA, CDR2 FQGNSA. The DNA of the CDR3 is TGTGCCAGCAGCCTCGGACAGGTCAATCAGCCCCAGCATTTT. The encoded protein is CASSLGQVNQPQHF. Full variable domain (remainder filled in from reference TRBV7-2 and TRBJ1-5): GAGVSQSPSNKVTEKGKDVELRCDPISGHTALYWYRQSLGQGLEFLIYFQGNSAPDKSGLPSDRFSAERTGGSVSTLTIQRTQQEDSAVYLCASSLGQVNQPQHFGDGTRLSIL.

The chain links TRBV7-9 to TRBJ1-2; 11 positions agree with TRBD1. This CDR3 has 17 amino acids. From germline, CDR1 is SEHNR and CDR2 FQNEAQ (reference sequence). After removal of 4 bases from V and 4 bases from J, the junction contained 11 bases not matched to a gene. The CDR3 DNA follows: TGTGCCAGCAGCTCCACCGGGGGAGGGACAGGGGGCTATGGCTACACCTTC. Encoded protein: CASSSTGGGTGGYGYTF.

CDR3 nucleotide sequence: TGTGCCAGCAGTTTATCTATCGGGCTAGGGAGTTGGGAGACCCAGTACTTC. Residues: CASSLSIGLGSWETQYF. This rearrangement joins TRBV28 to TRBJ2-5; a weak D match, TRBD2 (5 bases). CDR3 length equals 17 residues. V was shortened by 1 base and J by 5 bases, with 20 bases between the two germline ends. Germline V gene sequence: CDR1 MDHEN, CDR2 SYDVKM.

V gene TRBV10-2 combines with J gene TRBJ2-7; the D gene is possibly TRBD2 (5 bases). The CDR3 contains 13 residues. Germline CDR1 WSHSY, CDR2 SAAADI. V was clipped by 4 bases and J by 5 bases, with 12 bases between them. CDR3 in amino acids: CASSGEGVNEQYF. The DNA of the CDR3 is TGCGCCAGCAGTGGTGAGGGAGTAAACGAGCAGTACTTC.

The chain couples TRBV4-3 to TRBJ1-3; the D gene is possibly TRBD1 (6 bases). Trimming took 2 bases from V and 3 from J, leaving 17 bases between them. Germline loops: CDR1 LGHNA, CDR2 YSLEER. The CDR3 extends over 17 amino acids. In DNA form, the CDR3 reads TGCGCCAGCAGCCAAAACGTGCTACAGGGAGATGGAAACACCATATATTTT. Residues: CASSQNVLQGDGNTIYF.

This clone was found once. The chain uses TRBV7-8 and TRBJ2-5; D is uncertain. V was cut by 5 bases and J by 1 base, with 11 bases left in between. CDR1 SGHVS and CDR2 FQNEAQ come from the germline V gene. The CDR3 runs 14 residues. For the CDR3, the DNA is TGTGCCAGCAGCCCCCGCAGGTTCCAAGAGACCCAGTACTTC. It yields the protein CASSPRRFQETQYF.